This T cell receptor (beta chain) was found in a study of T cell changes during pregnancy in multiple sclerosis. The germline V gene has CDR1 MNHNS and CDR2 SASEGT. This CDR3 is 14 amino acids long. The V end lost 1 base, the J end lost 3 bases, and 9 bases lay between the germline ends. Some clones are missing from TCRdb's copy, which holds only in-frame ones; the method was immunoSEQ multiplex PCR. The sample shows roughly 72,000 clones, around 89% of them seen only once. This rearrangement joins TRBV6-1 to TRBJ1-2; D is uncertain. The input for sequencing was peripheral blood, taken in the first trimester of pregnancy. The clonotype was recovered from a female donor in good health, enrolled as a control in a pregnancy study. DNA of the CDR3: TGTGCCAGCAGTGAAGTCGCAGATTACTATGGCTACACCTTC. Protein sequence: CASSEVADYYGYTF.